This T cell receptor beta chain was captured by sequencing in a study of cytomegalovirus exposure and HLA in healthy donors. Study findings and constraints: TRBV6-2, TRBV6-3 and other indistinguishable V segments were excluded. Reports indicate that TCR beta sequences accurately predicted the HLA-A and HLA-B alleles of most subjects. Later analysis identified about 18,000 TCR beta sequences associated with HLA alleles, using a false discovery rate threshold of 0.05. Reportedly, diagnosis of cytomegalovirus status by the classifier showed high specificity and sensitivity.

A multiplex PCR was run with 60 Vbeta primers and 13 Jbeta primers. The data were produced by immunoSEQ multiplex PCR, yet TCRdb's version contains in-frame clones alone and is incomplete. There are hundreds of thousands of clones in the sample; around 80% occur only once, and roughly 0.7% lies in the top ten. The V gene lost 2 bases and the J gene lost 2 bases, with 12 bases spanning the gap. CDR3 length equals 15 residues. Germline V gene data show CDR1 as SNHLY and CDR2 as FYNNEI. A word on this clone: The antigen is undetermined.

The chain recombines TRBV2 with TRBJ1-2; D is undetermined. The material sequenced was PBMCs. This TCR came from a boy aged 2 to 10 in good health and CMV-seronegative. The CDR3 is CASSELSLPNYGYTF. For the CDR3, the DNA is TGTGCCAGCAGTGAATTGAGCCTACCCAACTATGGCTACACCTTC.